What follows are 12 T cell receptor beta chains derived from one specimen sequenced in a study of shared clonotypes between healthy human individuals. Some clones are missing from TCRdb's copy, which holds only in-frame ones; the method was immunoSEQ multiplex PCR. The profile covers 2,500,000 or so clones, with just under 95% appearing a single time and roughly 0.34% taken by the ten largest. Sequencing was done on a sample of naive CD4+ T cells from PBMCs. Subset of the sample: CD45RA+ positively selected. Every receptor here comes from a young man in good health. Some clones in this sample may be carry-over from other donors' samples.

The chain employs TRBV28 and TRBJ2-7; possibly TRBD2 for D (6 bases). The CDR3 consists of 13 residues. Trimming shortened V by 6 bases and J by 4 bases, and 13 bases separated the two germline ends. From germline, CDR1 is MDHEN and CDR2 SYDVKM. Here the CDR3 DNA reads TGTGCCAGCAGGCGGGACGGGAAATACGAGCAGTACTTC. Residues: CASRRDGKYEQYF.

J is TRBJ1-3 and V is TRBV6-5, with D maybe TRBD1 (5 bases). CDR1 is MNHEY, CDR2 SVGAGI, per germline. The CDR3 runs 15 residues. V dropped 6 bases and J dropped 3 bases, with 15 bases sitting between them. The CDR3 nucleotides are TGTGCCAGCAGCCAATGGGGGACGGTTGGAAACACCATATATTTT. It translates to CASSQWGTVGNTIYF.

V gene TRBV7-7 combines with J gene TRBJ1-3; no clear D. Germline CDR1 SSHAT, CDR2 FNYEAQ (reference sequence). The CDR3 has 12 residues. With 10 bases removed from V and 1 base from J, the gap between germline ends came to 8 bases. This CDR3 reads CATRRSGNTIYF. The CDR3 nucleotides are TGTGCCACCCGACGGTCTGGAAACACCATATATTTT.

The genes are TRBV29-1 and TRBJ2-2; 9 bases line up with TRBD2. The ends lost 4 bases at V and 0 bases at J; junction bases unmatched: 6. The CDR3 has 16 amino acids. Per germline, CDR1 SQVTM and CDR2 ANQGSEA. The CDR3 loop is CSVGGLAGPNTGELFF. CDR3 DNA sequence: TGCAGCGTTGGGGGGCTAGCGGGGCCGAACACCGGGGAGCTGTTTTTT.

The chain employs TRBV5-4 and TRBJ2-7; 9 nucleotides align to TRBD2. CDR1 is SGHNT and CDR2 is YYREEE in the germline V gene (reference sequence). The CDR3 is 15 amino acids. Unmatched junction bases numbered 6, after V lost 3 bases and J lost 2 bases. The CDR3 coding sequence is TGTGCCAGCAGCTCATCGGCTAGCGGGACCTACGAGCAGTACTTC. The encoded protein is CASSSSASGTYEQYF.

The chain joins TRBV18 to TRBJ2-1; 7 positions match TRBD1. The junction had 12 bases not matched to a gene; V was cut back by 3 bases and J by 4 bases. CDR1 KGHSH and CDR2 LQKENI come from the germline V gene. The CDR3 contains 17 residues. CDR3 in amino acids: CASSPSRLRGQYNEQFF. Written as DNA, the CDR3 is TGTGCCAGCTCACCGAGTCGGTTAAGGGGGCAATACAATGAGCAGTTCTTC.

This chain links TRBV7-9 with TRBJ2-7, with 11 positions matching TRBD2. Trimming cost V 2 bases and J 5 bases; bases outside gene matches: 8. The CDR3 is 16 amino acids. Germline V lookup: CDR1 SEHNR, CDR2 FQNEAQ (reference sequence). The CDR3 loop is CASSLMLAGGPHEQYF. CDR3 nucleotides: TGTGCCAGCAGCTTAATGCTAGCGGGAGGTCCCCACGAGCAGTACTTC.

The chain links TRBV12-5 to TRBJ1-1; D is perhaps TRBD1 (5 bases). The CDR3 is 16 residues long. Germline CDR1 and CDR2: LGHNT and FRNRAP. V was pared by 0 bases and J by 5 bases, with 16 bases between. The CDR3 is CASGLVQTGGWTEAFF. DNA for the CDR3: TGTGCTAGTGGTTTGGTACAGACCGGGGGATGGACTGAAGCTTTCTTT.

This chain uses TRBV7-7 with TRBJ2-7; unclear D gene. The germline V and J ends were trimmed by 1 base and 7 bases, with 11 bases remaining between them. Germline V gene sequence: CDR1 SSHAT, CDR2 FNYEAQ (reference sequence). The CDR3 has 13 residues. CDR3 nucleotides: TGTGCCAGCAGCTTAGACGAGGTGTCGGAGCAGTACTTC. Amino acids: CASSLDEVSEQYF.

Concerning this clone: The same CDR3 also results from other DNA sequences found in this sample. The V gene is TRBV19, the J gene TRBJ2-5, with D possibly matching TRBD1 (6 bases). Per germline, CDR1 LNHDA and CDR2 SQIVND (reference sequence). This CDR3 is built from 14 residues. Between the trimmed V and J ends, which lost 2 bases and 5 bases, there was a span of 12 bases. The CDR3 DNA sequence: TGTGCCAGTAGTATATCAACAGGGCGCGAGACCCAGTACTTC. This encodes CASSISTGRETQYF.

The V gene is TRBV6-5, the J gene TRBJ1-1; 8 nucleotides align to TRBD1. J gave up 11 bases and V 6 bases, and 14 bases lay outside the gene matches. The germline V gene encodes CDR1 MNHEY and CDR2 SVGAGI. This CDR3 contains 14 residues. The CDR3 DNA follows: TGTGCCAGCAGCCGACGGACAGGGAGAGCAATGGCTTTCTTT. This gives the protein CASSRRTGRAMAFF.

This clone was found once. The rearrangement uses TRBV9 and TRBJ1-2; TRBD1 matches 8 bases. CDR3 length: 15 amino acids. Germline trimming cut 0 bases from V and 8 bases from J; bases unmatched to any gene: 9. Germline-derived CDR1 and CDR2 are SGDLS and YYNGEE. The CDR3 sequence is CASSVDPQGAGGYTF. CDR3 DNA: TGTGCCAGCAGCGTAGATCCCCAGGGGGCGGGAGGCTACACCTTC.